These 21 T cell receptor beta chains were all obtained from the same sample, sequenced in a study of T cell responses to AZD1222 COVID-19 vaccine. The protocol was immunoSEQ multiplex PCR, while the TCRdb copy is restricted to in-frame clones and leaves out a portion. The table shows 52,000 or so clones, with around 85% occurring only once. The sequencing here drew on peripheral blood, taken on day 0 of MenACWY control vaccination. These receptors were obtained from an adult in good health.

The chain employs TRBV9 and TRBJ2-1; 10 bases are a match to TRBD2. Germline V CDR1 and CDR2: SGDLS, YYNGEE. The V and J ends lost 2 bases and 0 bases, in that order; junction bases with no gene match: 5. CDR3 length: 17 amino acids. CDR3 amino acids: CASSVGASGSSYNEQFF. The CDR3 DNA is TGTGCCAGCAGCGTGGGGGCTAGCGGGAGCTCCTACAATGAGCAGTTCTTC.

CDR3 amino acids: CASSSPGQGTYEQYF. CDR3 nucleotides: TGTGCCAGCAGCTCACCGGGACAGGGGACCTACGAGCAGTACTTC. The chain employs TRBV7-9 and TRBJ2-7; 10 bases are shared with TRBD1. CDR3 length: 15 amino acids. V lost 4 bases to trimming and J lost 2 bases; unmatched junction nucleotides: 5. Germline V gene data show CDR1 as SEHNR and CDR2 as FQNEAQ (reference sequence).

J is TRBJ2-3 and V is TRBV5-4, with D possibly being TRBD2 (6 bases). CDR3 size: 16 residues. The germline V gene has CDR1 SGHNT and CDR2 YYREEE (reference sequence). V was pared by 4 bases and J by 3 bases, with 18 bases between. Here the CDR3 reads CASSPSGVIRTDTQYF. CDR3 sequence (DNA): TGTGCCAGCAGCCCCTCGGGGGTGATTAGAACAGATACGCAGTATTTT.

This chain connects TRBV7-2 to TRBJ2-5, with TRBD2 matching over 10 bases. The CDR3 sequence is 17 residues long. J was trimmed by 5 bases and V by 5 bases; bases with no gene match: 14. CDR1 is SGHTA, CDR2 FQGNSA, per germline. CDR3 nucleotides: TGTGCCAGCAGCATTAATAGCGGGAGGCCTACCGGGGAGACCCAGTACTTC. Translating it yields CASSINSGRPTGETQYF.

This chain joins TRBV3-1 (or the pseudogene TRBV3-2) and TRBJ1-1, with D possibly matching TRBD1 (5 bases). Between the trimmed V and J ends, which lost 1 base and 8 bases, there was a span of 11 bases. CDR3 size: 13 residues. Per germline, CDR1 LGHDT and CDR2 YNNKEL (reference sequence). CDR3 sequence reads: CASSQAGSGEAFF. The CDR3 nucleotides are TGTGCCAGCAGCCAAGCAGGGTCGGGGGAAGCTTTCTTT.

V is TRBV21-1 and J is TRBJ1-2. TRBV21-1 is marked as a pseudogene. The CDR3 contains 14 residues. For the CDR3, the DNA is TGTGCCAGCAGCAAAAAACTCGGTTACTATGGCTACACCTTC. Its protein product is CASSKKLGYYGYTF.

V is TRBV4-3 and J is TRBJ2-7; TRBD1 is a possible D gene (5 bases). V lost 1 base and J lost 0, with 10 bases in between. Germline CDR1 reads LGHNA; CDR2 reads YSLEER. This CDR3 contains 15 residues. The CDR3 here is CASSQVFDSSYEQYF. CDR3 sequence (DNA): TGCGCCAGCAGCCAAGTTTTCGACAGCTCCTACGAGCAGTACTTC.

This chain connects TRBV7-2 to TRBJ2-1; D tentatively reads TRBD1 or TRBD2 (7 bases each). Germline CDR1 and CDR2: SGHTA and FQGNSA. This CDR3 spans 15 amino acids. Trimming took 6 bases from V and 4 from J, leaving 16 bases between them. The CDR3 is CASRRGRELYNEQFF. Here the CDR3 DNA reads TGTGCCAGCAGAAGGGGGCGGGAGCTATACAATGAGCAGTTCTTC.

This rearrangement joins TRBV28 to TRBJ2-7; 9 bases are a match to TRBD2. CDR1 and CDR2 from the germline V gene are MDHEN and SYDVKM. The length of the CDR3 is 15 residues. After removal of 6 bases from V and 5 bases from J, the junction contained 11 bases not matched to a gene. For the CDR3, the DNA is TGTGCCAGCAGGGGGACTAGCAAGGAACTTGACGAGCAGTACTTC. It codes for CASRGTSKELDEQYF.

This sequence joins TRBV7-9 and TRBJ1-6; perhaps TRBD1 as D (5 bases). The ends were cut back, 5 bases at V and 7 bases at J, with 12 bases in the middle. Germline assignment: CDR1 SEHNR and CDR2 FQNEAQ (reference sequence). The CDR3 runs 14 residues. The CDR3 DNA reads TGTGCCAGCAGCCGGGACGGAAGAAATTCACCCCTCCACTTT. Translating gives CASSRDGRNSPLHF.

CDR3 loop: CASSLQGAHDEQYF. The CDR3 nucleotides read TGTGCCAGCAGTTTGCAGGGGGCGCATGACGAGCAGTACTTC. The rearrangement links TRBV27 to TRBJ2-7; TRBD1 aligns across 8 bases. The CDR3 has 14 residues. CDR1 is MNHEY, CDR2 SMNVEV, per germline (reference sequence). After removal of 3 bases from V and 5 bases from J, the junction contained 6 bases not matched to a gene.

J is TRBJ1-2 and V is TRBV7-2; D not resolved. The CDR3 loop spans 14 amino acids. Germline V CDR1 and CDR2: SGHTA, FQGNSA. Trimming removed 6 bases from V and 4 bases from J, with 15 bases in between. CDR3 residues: CASSSKAGSYGYTF. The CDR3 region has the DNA TGTGCCAGCAGTTCTAAGGCGGGTTCCTATGGCTACACCTTC.

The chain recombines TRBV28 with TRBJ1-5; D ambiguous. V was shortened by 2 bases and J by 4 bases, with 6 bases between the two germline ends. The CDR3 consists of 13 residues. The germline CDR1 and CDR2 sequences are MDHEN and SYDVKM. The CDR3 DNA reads TGTGCCAGCAGTTTAGTTTCAAATCAGCCCCAGCATTTT. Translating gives CASSLVSNQPQHF.

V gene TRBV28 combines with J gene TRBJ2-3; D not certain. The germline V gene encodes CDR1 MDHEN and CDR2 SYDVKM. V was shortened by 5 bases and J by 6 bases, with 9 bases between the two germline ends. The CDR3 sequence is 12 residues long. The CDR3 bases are TGTGCCAGCAGTCCCCGTCTGGATACGCAGTATTTT. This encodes CASSPRLDTQYF.

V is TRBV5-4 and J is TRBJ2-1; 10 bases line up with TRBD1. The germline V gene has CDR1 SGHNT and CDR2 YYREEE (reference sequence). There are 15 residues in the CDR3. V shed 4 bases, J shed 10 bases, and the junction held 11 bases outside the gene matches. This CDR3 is CASSQPIDRGREQFF. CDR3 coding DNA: TGTGCCAGCAGCCAACCCATCGACAGGGGGCGCGAGCAGTTCTTC.

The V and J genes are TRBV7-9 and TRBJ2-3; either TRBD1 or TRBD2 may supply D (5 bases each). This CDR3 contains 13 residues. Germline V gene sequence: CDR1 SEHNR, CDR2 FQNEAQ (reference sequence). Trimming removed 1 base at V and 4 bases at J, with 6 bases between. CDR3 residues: CASSLVGADTQYF. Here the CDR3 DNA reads TGTGCCAGCAGCTTAGTGGGGGCAGATACGCAGTATTTT.

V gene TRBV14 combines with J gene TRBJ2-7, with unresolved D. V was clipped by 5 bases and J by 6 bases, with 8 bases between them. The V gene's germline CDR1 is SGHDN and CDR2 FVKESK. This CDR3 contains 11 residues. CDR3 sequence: CASSSSTEQYF. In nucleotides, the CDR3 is TGTGCCAGCAGCTCCTCTACCGAGCAGTACTTC. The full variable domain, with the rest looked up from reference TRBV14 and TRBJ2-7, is EAGVTQFPSHSVIEKGQTVTLRCDPISGHDNLYWYRRVMGKEIKFLLHFVKESKQDESGMPNNRFLAERTGGTYSTLKVQPAELEDSGVYFCASSSSTEQYFGPGTRLTVT.

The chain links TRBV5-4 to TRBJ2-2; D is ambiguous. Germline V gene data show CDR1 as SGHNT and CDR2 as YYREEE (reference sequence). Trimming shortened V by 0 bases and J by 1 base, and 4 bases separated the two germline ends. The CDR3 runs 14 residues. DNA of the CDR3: TGTGCCAGCAGCTTGGCCGGGAACACCGGGGAGCTGTTTTTT. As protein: CASSLAGNTGELFF.

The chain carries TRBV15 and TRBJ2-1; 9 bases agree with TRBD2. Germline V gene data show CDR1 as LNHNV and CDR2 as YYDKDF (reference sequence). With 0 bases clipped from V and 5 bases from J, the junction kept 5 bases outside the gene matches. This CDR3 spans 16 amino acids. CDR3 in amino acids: CATSRDGLAGNNEQFF. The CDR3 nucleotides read TGTGCCACCAGCAGAGATGGGCTAGCGGGGAACAATGAGCAGTTCTTC. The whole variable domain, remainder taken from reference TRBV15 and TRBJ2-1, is DAMVIQNPRYQVTQFGKPVTLSCSQTLNHNVMYWYQQKSSQAPKLLFHYYDKDFNNEADTPDNFQSRRPNTSFCFLDIRSPGLGDTAMYLCATSRDGLAGNNEQFFGPGTRLTVL.

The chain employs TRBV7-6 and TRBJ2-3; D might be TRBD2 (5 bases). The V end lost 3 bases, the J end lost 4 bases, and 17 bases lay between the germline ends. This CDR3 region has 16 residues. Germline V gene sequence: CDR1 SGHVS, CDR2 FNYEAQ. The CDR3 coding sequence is TGTGCCAGCAGCTTGAACCCGGCTGGAGGATCAGATACGCAGTATTTT. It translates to CASSLNPAGGSDTQYF.

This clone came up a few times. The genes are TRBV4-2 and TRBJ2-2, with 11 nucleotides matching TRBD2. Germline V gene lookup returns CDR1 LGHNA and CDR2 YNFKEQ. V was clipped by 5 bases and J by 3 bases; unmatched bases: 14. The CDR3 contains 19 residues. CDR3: CASSEPSTSGRYDTGELFF. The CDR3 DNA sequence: TGTGCCAGCAGCGAACCGTCTACTAGCGGGAGATATGACACCGGGGAGCTGTTTTTT.